This T cell receptor (beta chain) was documented in a study of cytomegalovirus exposure and HLA in healthy donors. Study-level points and caveats: Researchers reported in a later analysis that a missense DCLRE1C variant was tied to TCR beta V- and J-gene trimming. Three CMV-associated chains were confirmed in vitro to be specific for CMV antigens. On later analysis, the bulk of CMV-associated TCR beta chains appeared to be HLA-restricted. In an earlier analysis, productive rearrangement rates for most beta V segments clustered near 87% or 30%.

As for this clone: Its antigen is as yet unknown.

The PCR made use of 60 Vbeta and 13 Jbeta primers. TCRdb keeps only in-frame clones here, not all; method: immunoSEQ multiplex PCR. Here the sample table reports roughly 39,000 clones. Germline V gives CDR1 SGHRS, CDR2 YFSETQ. V trimming: 0 bases; J trimming: 2 bases; junction bases outside the gene matches: 8. The CDR3 spans 17 residues. The sequenced sample was PBMCs. This sequence originates from a woman aged 25 to 45 in good health and CMV-seropositive. The chain carries TRBV5-1 and TRBJ1-3; 7 bases map to TRBD1. The CDR3 protein is CASSLASGGLPGNTIYF. In DNA form, the CDR3 reads TGCGCCAGCAGCTTGGCGTCAGGGGGGCTCCCTGGAAACACCATATATTTT.